Here is one T cell receptor beta chain with its context. Its antigen is not known. TCRdb reprocessed the 5' RACE reads via MiXCR and lists one record per CDR3 protein. The data show around 220,000 distinct CDR3 sequences, roughly an eighth seen once. The data originate from a study of identical twins. Study observations and caveats: Models predicted too little out-of-frame TCR alpha sharing in monozygotic twins. Memory repertoires lacked the insertion deficit that abundant cord blood beta clonotypes showed.

Germline-derived CDR1 and CDR2 are SQVTM and ANQGSEA. Trimming cost V 5 bases and J 1 base, with 12 bases left between them. The CDR3 extends over 14 amino acids. This receptor was taken from a woman under 30 in good health. The V call is TRBV29-1, the J call TRBJ1-3; D might be TRBD1 (5 bases). Material: memory (CD45RO+) T cells sorted from blood. CDR3 sequence: CSVMGLQSGNTIYF. CDR3 bases: TGCAGCGTTATGGGACTTCAGTCTGGAAACACCATATATTTT.